These 31 T cell receptor beta chains were sequenced from one sample in a study of sequential checkpoint blockade in melanoma. The treatment was: randomized to nivolumab then ipilimumab (arm A) or the reverse (arm B). Assay: immunoSEQ multiplex PCR; the TCRdb copy retains only in-frame clones and omits some. The sample yields under 15,000 clones, 70% to 85% seen once. The sample consisted of CD8+ T cells sorted from blood (inferred from file names), taken from a patient given nivolumab and ipilimumab in sequence. These TCRs come from a human donor with melanoma.

There are a few counts of this clone. V is TRBV5-4 and J is TRBJ2-1, with a possible D match to TRBD2 (6 bases). The V end was cut by 6 bases, the J end by 8 bases, with 9 bases between. Germline CDR1 is SGHNT and CDR2 is YYREEE (reference sequence). The CDR3 sequence is 11 residues long. Here the CDR3 DNA reads TGTGCCAGCACCACGGGGGATGAGCAGTTCTTC. This gives the protein CASTTGDEQFF.

The genes are TRBV5-5 and TRBJ2-7; D is possibly TRBD1 (6 bases). Germline CDR1 is SGHKS and CDR2 is YYEKEE (reference sequence). The V end lost 4 bases, the J end lost 2 bases, and 13 bases lay between the germline ends. The CDR3 is 14 residues long. CDR3 bases: TGTGCCAGCAGCGTGGGACACCTTACCTACGAGCAGTACTTC. Translation gives CASSVGHLTYEQYF.

The chain links TRBV7-3 to TRBJ1-1; no clear D gene. This CDR3 has 15 residues. Trimming removed 1 base from V and 1 base from J, with 10 bases in between. Germline CDR1 reads SGHTA; CDR2 reads FQGTGA. The CDR3 region has the DNA TGTGCCAGCAGCTTAAATCTAGGCCCGAACACTGAAGCTTTCTTT. It specifies CASSLNLGPNTEAFF.

The chain links TRBV7-8 to TRBJ2-7; no clear D. V was pared by 1 base and J by 3 bases, with 13 bases between. Germline V gene data show CDR1 as SGHVS and CDR2 as FQNEAQ. This CDR3 comprises 15 residues. Here the CDR3 reads CASSLGWAGSYEQYF. Written as DNA, the CDR3 is TGTGCCAGCAGCTTAGGGTGGGCAGGCAGCTACGAGCAGTACTTC.

CDR3 DNA: TGTGCCAGCACCAGGACAGGGAACTCCTACGAGCAGTACTTC. It encodes CASTRTGNSYEQYF. The V and J genes are TRBV28 and TRBJ2-7, with 8 bases matching TRBD1. The CDR3 consists of 14 residues. Germline CDR1 and CDR2: MDHEN and SYDVKM. V lost 7 bases to trimming and J lost 0 bases; unmatched junction nucleotides: 5.

The rearrangement joins TRBV28 to TRBJ2-7; D gene uncertain. The V and J ends lost 4 bases and 0 bases respectively, with 7 bases between them. The CDR3 extends over 13 amino acids. Germline CDR1 is MDHEN and CDR2 is SYDVKM. The CDR3 DNA sequence: TGTGCCAGCAGTTACTCTGACTCCTACGAGCAGTACTTC. It codes for CASSYSDSYEQYF.

This clone was detected a few times. The chain links TRBV9 to TRBJ2-1; 7 bases align to TRBD2. Germline V gives CDR1 SGDLS, CDR2 YYNGEE. This CDR3 has 16 amino acids. After removal of 3 bases from V and 8 bases from J, the junction contained 14 bases not matched to a gene. The CDR3 nucleotides read TGTGCCAGCAGCGCCCGCGCGGGGGTTGGTTTCGATGAGCAGTTCTTC. Residues: CASSARAGVGFDEQFF.

The rearrangement joins TRBV28 to TRBJ2-1; 8 nucleotides align to TRBD1. CDR1 is MDHEN and CDR2 is SYDVKM in the germline V gene. CDR3 size: 15 residues. J was trimmed by 7 bases and V by 2 bases; bases with no gene match: 7. CDR3 loop: CASSLVSGGLNEQFF. The CDR3 DNA follows: TGTGCCAGCAGTTTAGTCTCAGGGGGCCTGAATGAGCAGTTCTTC.

The J gene is TRBJ2-1, the V gene TRBV29-1; D is perhaps TRBD1 (6 bases). CDR1 is SQVTM and CDR2 is ANQGSEA in the germline V gene. The V end lost 2 bases, the J end lost 2 bases, and 13 bases lay between the germline ends. There are 15 residues in the CDR3. In nucleotides, the CDR3 is TGCAGCGTTGAATCCGGGACAAATACCTACAATGAGCAGTTCTTC. It codes for CSVESGTNTYNEQFF.

The rearrangement joins TRBV7-3 to TRBJ2-1; a possible D gene is TRBD2 (5 bases). The germline V and J ends were trimmed by 0 bases and 3 bases, with 9 bases remaining between them. Germline loops: CDR1 SGHTA, CDR2 FQGTGA. The CDR3 contains 15 residues. CDR3 coding DNA: TGTGCCAGCAGCTTAACAGACGAGGGCTACAATGAGCAGTTCTTC. This translates into CASSLTDEGYNEQFF.

The chain has TRBV7-9 and TRBJ2-2, with 9 bases fitting TRBD1. V trimming: 5 bases; J trimming: 5 bases; junction bases outside the gene matches: 0. The CDR3 consists of 13 residues. Germline V CDR1 and CDR2: SEHNR, FQNEAQ (reference sequence). The CDR3 DNA sequence: TGTGCCAGCAGCGGACAGGGGACCGGGGAGCTGTTTTTT. This codes for CASSGQGTGELFF. Full variable domain (missing parts from reference TRBV7-9 and TRBJ2-2): DTGVSQNPRHKITKRGQNVTFRCDPISEHNRLYWYRQTLGQGPEFLTYFQNEAQLEKSRLLSDRFSAERPKGSFSTLEIQRTEQGDSAMYLCASSGQGTGELFFGEGSRLTVL.

The chain is built from TRBV7-6 and TRBJ2-1, with D perhaps matching TRBD2 (6 bases). Germline V lookup: CDR1 SGHVS, CDR2 FNYEAQ. V was shortened by 4 bases and J by 1 base, with 8 bases between the two germline ends. The CDR3 covers 14 residues. The CDR3 DNA is TGTGCCAGCAGCTCGGCGGGGTCCTACAATGAGCAGTTCTTC. The encoded protein is CASSSAGSYNEQFF.

The gene calls are TRBV19 and TRBJ2-7; 10 nucleotides line up with TRBD1. Trimming at V came to 6 bases and at J to 2 bases, leaving 4 bases not matched to a gene. The CDR3 length is 14 residues. Germline lookup yields CDR1 LNHDA and CDR2 SQIVND (reference sequence). The CDR3 reads CASSGGTGAYEQYF. Here the CDR3 DNA reads TGTGCCAGTAGCGGAGGGACAGGGGCCTACGAGCAGTACTTC.

The genes are TRBV6-5 and TRBJ1-6; D may be TRBD1 (6 bases). CDR1 and CDR2 (germline): MNHEY, SVGAGI. The CDR3 totals 14 residues. Trimming shortened V by 6 bases and J by 10 bases, and 16 bases separated the two germline ends. The CDR3 loop reads CASSPGGLRSPLHF. The CDR3 DNA follows: TGTGCCAGCAGCCCGGGGGGGCTTCGCTCACCCCTCCACTTT.

This clone is a singleton in its sample. The V call is TRBV21-1, the J call TRBJ1-2; no check of the table's D call, TRBD1, against the DNA was made. TRBV21-1 is designated a pseudogene. This CDR3 spans 17 amino acids. Written as DNA, the CDR3 is TGTGCCAGCAGCAATGGGAACAGGGAAATATGGATCTATGGCTACACCTTC. This encodes CASSNGNREIWIYGYTF.

This sequence joins TRBV25-1 and TRBJ1-2; 11 bases align to TRBD1. The germline V gene has CDR1 MGHDK and CDR2 SYGVNS. This CDR3 spans 13 amino acids. V gave up 8 bases and J gave up 3 bases; unmatched junction bases: 2. This CDR3 is CASLGQGDYGYTF. The CDR3 coding sequence is TGTGCCAGCTTGGGACAGGGGGACTATGGCTACACCTTC.

This clone was seen a few times. The rearrangement links TRBV2 to TRBJ2-7; tentative D call: TRBD2 (5 bases). Germline V lookup: CDR1 SNHLY, CDR2 FYNNEI. The CDR3 is made up of 14 amino acids. V was cut by 11 bases and J by 0 bases, with 17 bases left in between. CDR3 DNA: TGTGCCGGGCTAGGACTCCAAAGCTCCTACGAGCAGTACTTC. Protein product: CAGLGLQSSYEQYF. Full variable domain (outside the CDR3, taken from reference TRBV2 and TRBJ2-7): EPEVTQTPSHQVTQMGQEVILRCVPISNHLYFYWYRQILGQKVEFLVSFYNNEISEKSEIFDDQFSVERPDGSNFTLKIRSTKLEDSAMYFCAGLGLQSSYEQYFGPGTRLTVT.

The chain links TRBV19 to TRBJ2-1, with TRBD2 matching over 15 bases. CDR3 length: 18 amino acids. Germline V CDR1 and CDR2: LNHDA, SQIVND (reference sequence). J lost 0 bases, V lost 4 bases, and 4 bases had no gene match. This chain's CDR3 is CASSRTSGGVVSYNEQFF. The CDR3 DNA follows: TGTGCCAGTAGTAGGACTAGCGGGGGGGTTGTCTCCTACAATGAGCAGTTCTTC.

The CDR3 loop is CSVEAGWAGNTGELFF. The CDR3 DNA reads TGCAGCGTTGAAGCGGGATGGGCAGGGAACACCGGGGAGCTGTTTTTT. The rearrangement uses TRBV29-1 and TRBJ2-2; D perhaps matches TRBD2 (5 bases). CDR3 length equals 16 residues. The V and J ends lost 1 base and 1 base respectively, with 13 bases between them. CDR1 is SQVTM and CDR2 is ANQGSEA in the germline V gene.

The chain is built from TRBV27 and TRBJ2-1, with TRBD2 matching 9 bases. There are 14 residues in the CDR3. Germline V gene sequence: CDR1 MNHEY, CDR2 SMNVEV (reference sequence). With 4 bases clipped from V and 7 bases from J, the junction kept 5 bases outside the gene matches. CDR3 sequence reads: CASSYSGGFNEQFF. The CDR3 DNA is TGTGCCAGCAGTTACAGCGGGGGGTTTAATGAGCAGTTCTTC.

The V call is TRBV9, the J call TRBJ1-6; D remains ambiguous. V dropped 4 bases and J dropped 0 bases, with 11 bases sitting between them. From germline, CDR1 is SGDLS and CDR2 YYNGEE. The CDR3 is made up of 16 amino acids. The CDR3 nucleotides read TGTGCCAGCAGCCCTGGATGGAGCTCCTATAATTCACCCCTCCACTTT. Its protein is CASSPGWSSYNSPLHF.

This clone was picked up a small number of times. The V call is TRBV5-8, the J call TRBJ1-2, with 9 positions matching TRBD1. Germline CDR1 SGHTS, CDR2 YDEGEE. V was pared by 5 bases and J by 6 bases, with 5 bases of the junction left unmatched. The CDR3 runs to 13 residues. The CDR3 here is CASRGTGRDGYTF. Here the CDR3 DNA reads TGTGCCAGCAGAGGGACAGGGAGAGATGGCTACACCTTC. Based on the CDR3 plus reference TRBV5-8 and TRBJ1-2, the full variable domain is EAGVTQSPTHLIKTRGQQATLRCSPISGHTSVYWYQQALGLGLQFLLWYDEGEERNRGNFPPRFSGRQFPNYSSELNVNALELEDSALYLCASRGTGRDGYTFGSGTRLTVV.

The V call is TRBV27, the J call TRBJ1-6; 8 nucleotides align to TRBD1. Trimming removed 5 bases from V and 7 bases from J; junction bases left unmatched: 7. The CDR3 loop spans 15 amino acids. Germline V lookup: CDR1 MNHEY, CDR2 SMNVEV (reference sequence). The CDR3 DNA is TGTGCCAGCAGTCAAGGGACAGGACCGAATTCACCCCTCCACTTT. It translates to CASSQGTGPNSPLHF.

The chain joins TRBV5-6 to TRBJ1-2; TRBD1 aligns across 8 bases. J lost 2 bases, V lost 3 bases, and 0 bases had no gene match. The CDR3 is 13 residues long. Germline V CDR1 and CDR2: SGHDT, YYEEEE. CDR3 nucleotides: TGTGCCAGCAGCTGGACAGGGAACTATGGCTACACCTTC. Protein: CASSWTGNYGYTF.

V usage is TRBV6-6 and J usage is TRBJ1-1; D possibly corresponds to TRBD1 (5 bases). This CDR3 is built from 15 residues. Germline CDR1 reads MNHNY; CDR2 reads SVGAGI (reference sequence). V was trimmed by 6 bases and J by 1 base, leaving 15 bases between them. The CDR3: CASSIRGSRNTEAFF. The CDR3 coding sequence is TGTGCCAGCAGCATCCGGGGGTCCAGGAACACTGAAGCTTTCTTT.

V gene TRBV30 combines with J gene TRBJ2-5; 8 bases map to TRBD2. The V gene's germline CDR1 is GTSNPN and CDR2 SVGIG (reference sequence). With 7 bases clipped from V and 5 bases from J, the junction kept 9 bases outside the gene matches. The CDR3 totals 13 residues. CDR3 amino acids: CASSGTRGETQYF. In nucleotides, the CDR3 is TGTGCCTCCTCCGGGACTAGAGGGGAGACCCAGTACTTC.

This chain links TRBV7-6 with TRBJ2-7, with 9 bases that match TRBD1. V lost 6 bases to trimming and J lost 1 base; unmatched junction nucleotides: 7. Germline lookup yields CDR1 SGHVS and CDR2 FNYEAQ. This CDR3 has 15 amino acids. CDR3 sequence: CASSLGQGLSYEQYF. The CDR3 DNA is TGTGCCAGCAGTTTGGGACAGGGATTATCCTACGAGCAGTACTTC.

This clone was found once. The V and J genes are TRBV4-1 and TRBJ1-4; 7 positions agree with TRBD1. CDR3 size: 20 residues. Trimming at V came to 0 bases and at J to 1 base, leaving 14 bases not matched to a gene. CDR1 is MGHRA, CDR2 YSYEKL, per germline. The CDR3 DNA reads as TGCGCCAGCAGCCAAGAAGTTCCCGGGACAGCGAGCCTAACTAATGAAAAACTGTTTTTT. Encoded protein: CASSQEVPGTASLTNEKLFF.

The chain joins TRBV27 to TRBJ2-2; 9 bases line up with TRBD1. In germline, CDR1 is MNHEY, CDR2 SMNVEV (reference sequence). The length of the CDR3 is 19 residues. V shed 5 bases, J shed 6 bases, and the junction held 19 bases outside the gene matches. CDR3 nucleotides: TGTGCCAGCAGTCCCCTAAACACCGGGACAGGGTGGCTCGCCGGGGAGCTGTTTTTT. This translates into CASSPLNTGTGWLAGELFF.

The rearrangement joins TRBV5-8 to TRBJ1-5; 7 bases match TRBD1. The CDR3 contains 16 residues. Trimming at V came to 4 bases and at J to 1 base, leaving 8 bases not matched to a gene. The germline V gene has CDR1 SGHTS and CDR2 YDEGEE. The CDR3 sequence: CASSRRAGGSNQPQHF. CDR3 coding DNA: TGTGCCAGCAGCCGCAGGGCAGGGGGAAGCAATCAGCCCCAGCATTTT. Drawing the rest from reference TRBV5-8 and TRBJ1-5, the complete variable domain is EAGVTQSPTHLIKTRGQQATLRCSPISGHTSVYWYQQALGLGLQFLLWYDEGEERNRGNFPPRFSGRQFPNYSSELNVNALELEDSALYLCASSRRAGGSNQPQHFGDGTRLSIL.

The chain links TRBV23-1 to TRBJ2-5; D not certain. Being an ORF, TRBV23-1 has a function that is uncertain. V lost 2 bases and J 4 bases, leaving 14 bases between the germline ends. The CDR3 is made up of 15 amino acids. CDR3 nucleotide sequence: TGCGCCAGCAGTCAAGTAGGTCAGGCACCAGAGACCCAGTACTTC. Its translation: CASSQVGQAPETQYF.